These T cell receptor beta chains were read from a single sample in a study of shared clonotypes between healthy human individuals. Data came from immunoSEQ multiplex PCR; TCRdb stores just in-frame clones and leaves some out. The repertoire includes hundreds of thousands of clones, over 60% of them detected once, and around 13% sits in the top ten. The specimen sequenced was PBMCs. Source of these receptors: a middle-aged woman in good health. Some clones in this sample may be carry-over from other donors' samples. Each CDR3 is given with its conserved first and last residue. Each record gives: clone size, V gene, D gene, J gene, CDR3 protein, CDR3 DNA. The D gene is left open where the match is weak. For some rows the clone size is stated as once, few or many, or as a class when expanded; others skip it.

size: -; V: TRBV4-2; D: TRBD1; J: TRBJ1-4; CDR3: CASSQDSGQGSEKLFF; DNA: TGTGCCAGCAGCCAAGATTCGGGACAGGGTAGCGAAAAACTGTTTTTT
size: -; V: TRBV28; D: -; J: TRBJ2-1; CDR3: CASSAHQEILYNEQFF; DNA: TGTGCCAGCAGCGCACACCAGGAGATTCTCTACAATGAGCAGTTCTTC
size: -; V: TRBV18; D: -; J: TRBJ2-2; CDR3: CASSSDTGELFF; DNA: TGTGCCAGCTCAAGTGACACCGGGGAGCTGTTTTTT
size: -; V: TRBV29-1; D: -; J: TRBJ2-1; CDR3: CSVERNYPGEQFF; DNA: TGCAGCGTTGAAAGGAACTACCCCGGGGAGCAGTTCTTC
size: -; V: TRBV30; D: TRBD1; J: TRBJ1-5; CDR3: CAWSSGGADQPQHF; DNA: TGTGCCTGGAGTTCAGGGGGGGCCGATCAGCCCCAGCATTTT
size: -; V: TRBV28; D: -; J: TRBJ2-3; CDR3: CASRLALNTDTQYF; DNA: TGTGCCAGCAGGTTGGCCCTAAACACAGATACGCAGTATTTT
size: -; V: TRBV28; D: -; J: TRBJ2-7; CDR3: CASTPGAGWSTYEQYF; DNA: TGTGCCAGCACTCCTGGGGCAGGGTGGAGCACCTACGAGCAGTACTTC
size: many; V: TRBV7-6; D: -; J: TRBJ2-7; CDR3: CASSSTPSLAADEQYF; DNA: TGTGCCAGCAGCTCCACCCCCTCGTTGGCAGCGGACGAGCAGTACTTC
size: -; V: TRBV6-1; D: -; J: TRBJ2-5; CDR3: CASSLDSGKTQYF; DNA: TGTGCCAGCAGTTTAGATTCTGGAAAGACCCAGTACTTC
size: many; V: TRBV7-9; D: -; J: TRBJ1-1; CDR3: CASSPGSATEAFF; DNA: TGTGCCAGCAGCCCAGGATCGGCCACTGAAGCTTTCTTT
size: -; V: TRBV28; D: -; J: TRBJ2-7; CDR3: CASRPFDRDEQYF; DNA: TGTGCCAGCAGGCCCTTCGACAGAGACGAGCAGTACTTC
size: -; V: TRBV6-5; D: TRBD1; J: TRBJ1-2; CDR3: CASSYRQGEVRYTF; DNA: TGTGCCAGCAGTTACCGACAGGGAGAGGTCCGCTACACCTTC
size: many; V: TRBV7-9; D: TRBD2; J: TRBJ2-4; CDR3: CASSPRGLSAKNIQYF; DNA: TGTGCCAGCAGCCCCCGGGGACTATCAGCCAAAAACATTCAGTACTTC
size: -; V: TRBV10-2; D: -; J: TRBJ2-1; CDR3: CASSASSGSEQFF; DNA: TGCGCCAGCAGTGCGAGTAGCGGTAGTGAGCAGTTCTTC
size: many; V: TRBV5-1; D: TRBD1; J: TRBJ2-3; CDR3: CASRPGTASTDTQYF; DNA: TGCGCCAGCAGACCCGGGACAGCTAGCACAGATACGCAGTATTTT
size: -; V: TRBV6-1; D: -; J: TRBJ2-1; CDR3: CASSQIRGLDEQFF; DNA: TGTGCCAGCAGCCAAATTCGGGGGCTGGATGAGCAGTTCTTC
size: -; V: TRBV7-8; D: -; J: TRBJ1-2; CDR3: CASSQRGWGDYGYTF; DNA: TGTGCCAGCAGCCAGAGAGGCTGGGGGGACTATGGCTACACCTTC
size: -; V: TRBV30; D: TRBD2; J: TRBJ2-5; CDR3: CAWDPVGGAGQETQYF; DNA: TGTGCCTGGGACCCGGTCGGGGGGGCGGGGCAAGAGACCCAGTACTTC
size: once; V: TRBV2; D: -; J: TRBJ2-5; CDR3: CASSDRTKQETQYF; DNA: TGTGCCAGCAGTGACCGGACCAAACAAGAGACCCAGTACTTC
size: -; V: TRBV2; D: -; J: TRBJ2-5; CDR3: CASSPEGQETQYF; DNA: TGTGCCAGCAGTCCAGAGGGACAAGAGACCCAGTACTTC
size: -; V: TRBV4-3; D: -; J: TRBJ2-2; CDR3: CASTGVAGSTGELFF; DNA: TGCGCCAGCACCGGAGTGGCAGGGTCCACCGGGGAGCTGTTTTTT
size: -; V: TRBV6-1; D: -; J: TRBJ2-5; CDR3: CASSASRLQETQYF; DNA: TGTGCCAGCAGTGCGAGCAGATTACAAGAGACCCAGTACTTC
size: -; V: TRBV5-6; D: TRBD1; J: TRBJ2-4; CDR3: CASSLTGTGNIQYF; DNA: TGTGCCAGCAGTTTGACCGGGACAGGGAACATTCAGTACTTC
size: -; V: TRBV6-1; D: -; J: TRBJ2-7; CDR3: CASRKPGSYEQYF; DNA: TGTGCCAGCAGGAAACCAGGCTCCTACGAGCAGTACTTC
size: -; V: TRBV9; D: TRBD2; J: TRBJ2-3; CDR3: CASTSSGSTDTQYF; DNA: TGTGCCAGCACGAGTAGCGGGAGCACAGATACGCAGTATTTT
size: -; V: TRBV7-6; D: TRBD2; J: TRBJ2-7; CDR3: CASSLKATTSESYEQYF; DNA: TGTGCCAGCAGCTTAAAGGCCACGACTAGCGAATCCTACGAGCAGTACTTC
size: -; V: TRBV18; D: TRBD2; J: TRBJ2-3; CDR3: CASSRTSGRSTDTQYF; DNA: TGTGCCAGCTCAAGGACTAGCGGGAGAAGCACAGATACGCAGTATTTT
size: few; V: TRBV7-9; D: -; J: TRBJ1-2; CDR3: CASSSRDLNYGYTF; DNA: TGTGCCAGCAGCAGCCGGGACCTTAACTATGGCTACACCTTC
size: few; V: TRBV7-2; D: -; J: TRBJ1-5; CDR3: CASSLVEQPGPQHF; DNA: TGTGCCAGCAGCTTAGTGGAACAACCAGGACCCCAGCATTTT
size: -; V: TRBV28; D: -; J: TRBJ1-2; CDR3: CASSLPVYGCTF; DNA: TGTGCCAGCAGTTTACCGGTTTATGGCTGCACCTTC
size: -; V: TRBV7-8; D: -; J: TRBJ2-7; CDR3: CASSLGQAVDYEQYF; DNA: TGTGCCAGCAGCCTGGGACAAGCGGTGGACTACGAGCAGTACTTC
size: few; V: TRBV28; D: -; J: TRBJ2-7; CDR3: CASRLGPPQSSYEQYF; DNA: TGTGCCAGCAGGCTTGGACCGCCGCAGAGCTCCTACGAGCAGTACTTC
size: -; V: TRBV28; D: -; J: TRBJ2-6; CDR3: CATRVTGANVLTF; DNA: TGTGCCACCAGGGTAACTGGGGCCAACGTCCTGACTTTC
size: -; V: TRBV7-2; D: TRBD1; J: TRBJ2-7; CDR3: CASSLGVGQGVGYEQYF; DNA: TGTGCCAGCAGCTTAGGGGTGGGACAGGGGGTTGGCTACGAGCAGTACTTC
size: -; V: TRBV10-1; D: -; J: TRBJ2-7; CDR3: CASSPQESHRGESYEQYF; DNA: TGCGCCAGCAGTCCCCAGGAGTCACACAGAGGGGAATCCTACGAGCAGTACTTC
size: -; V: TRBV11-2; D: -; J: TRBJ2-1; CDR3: CASSPRGLASGSYNEQFF; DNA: TGTGCCAGCAGCCCAAGGGGGCTAGCGTCGGGCTCCTACAATGAGCAGTTCTTC
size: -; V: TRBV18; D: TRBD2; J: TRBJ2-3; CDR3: CASSPRSVAGGASTDTQYF; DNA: TGTGCCAGCTCACCACGTAGCGTAGCGGGAGGTGCTAGCACAGATACGCAGTATTTT
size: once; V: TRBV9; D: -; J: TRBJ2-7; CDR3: CASSVAGVSMFYEQYF; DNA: TGTGCCAGCAGCGTAGCGGGAGTGTCAATGTTCTACGAGCAGTACTTC
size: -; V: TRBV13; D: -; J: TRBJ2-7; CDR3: CASSAPGPLGHEQYF; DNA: TGTGCCAGCAGCGCACCTGGCCCGTTGGGACACGAGCAGTACTTC
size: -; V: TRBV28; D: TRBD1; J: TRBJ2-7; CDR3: CASTTGAAAYEQYF; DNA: TGTGCCAGCACAACAGGGGCGGCCGCCTACGAGCAGTACTTC
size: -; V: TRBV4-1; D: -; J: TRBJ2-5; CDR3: CASSQVGAGETQYF; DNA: TGCGCCAGCAGCCAAGTGGGGGCTGGGGAGACCCAGTACTTC
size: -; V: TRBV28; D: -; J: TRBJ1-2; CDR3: CASSTWGQGENYGYTF; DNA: TGTGCCAGCAGTACCTGGGGGCAGGGCGAAAACTATGGCTACACCTTC
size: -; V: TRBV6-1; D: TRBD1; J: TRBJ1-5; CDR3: CASGGDRDNQPQHF; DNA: TGTGCCAGCGGGGGGGACAGGGACAATCAGCCCCAGCATTTT
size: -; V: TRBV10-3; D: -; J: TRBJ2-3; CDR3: CAISRTTLSTDTQYF; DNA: TGTGCCATCAGTAGGACTACCCTAAGCACAGATACGCAGTATTTT
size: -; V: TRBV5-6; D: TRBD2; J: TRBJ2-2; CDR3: CASSLVALAGETGELFF; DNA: TGTGCCAGCAGCTTGGTGGCACTAGCGGGAGAGACCGGGGAGCTGTTTTTT
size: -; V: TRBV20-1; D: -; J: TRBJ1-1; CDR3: CSVARVPEAFF; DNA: TGCAGTGTTGCCAGGGTCCCTGAAGCTTTCTTT
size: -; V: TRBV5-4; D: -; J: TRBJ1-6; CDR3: CAGSPGLDNSPLHF; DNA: TGTGCCGGCAGTCCAGGGTTAGATAATTCACCCCTCCACTTT
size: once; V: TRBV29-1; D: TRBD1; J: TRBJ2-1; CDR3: CSVLPGQNEQFF; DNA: TGCAGCGTTCTACCGGGACAGAATGAGCAGTTCTTC
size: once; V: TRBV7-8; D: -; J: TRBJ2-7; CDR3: CASSNFSADLSYEQYF; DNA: TGTGCCAGCAGCAACTTTAGCGCCGACCTCTCCTACGAGCAGTACTTC
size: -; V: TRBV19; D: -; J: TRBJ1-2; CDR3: CASSSRTANYGYTF; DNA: TGTGCCAGTAGTTCCCGGACAGCTAACTATGGCTACACCTTC
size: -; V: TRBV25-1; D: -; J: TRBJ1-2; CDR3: CASAPTSNYGYTF; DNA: TGTGCCAGCGCGCCAACAAGCAACTATGGCTACACCTTC
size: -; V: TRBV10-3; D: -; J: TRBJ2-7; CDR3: CAISGDSYEQYF; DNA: TGTGCCATCAGTGGCGACAGTTACGAGCAGTACTTC
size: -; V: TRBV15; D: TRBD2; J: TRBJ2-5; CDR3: CATSRDLTSGVQETQYF; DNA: TGTGCCACCAGCAGAGATTTGACTAGCGGGGTCCAAGAGACCCAGTACTTC
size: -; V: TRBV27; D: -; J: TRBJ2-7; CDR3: CAVGRTDGWEQYF; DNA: TGTGCCGTAGGACGGACTGACGGATGGGAGCAGTACTTC
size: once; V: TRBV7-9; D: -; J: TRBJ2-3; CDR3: CASSFSDTQYF; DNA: TGTGCCAGCAGTTTTTCCGATACGCAGTATTTT
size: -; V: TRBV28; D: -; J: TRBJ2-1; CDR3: CASSLGAPWHEQFF; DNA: TGTGCCAGCAGTTTAGGGGCTCCCTGGCATGAGCAGTTCTTC
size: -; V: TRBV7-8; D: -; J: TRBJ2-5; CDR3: CASSFPVGQTQYF; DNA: TGTGCCAGCAGTTTCCCAGTCGGGCAGACCCAGTACTTC
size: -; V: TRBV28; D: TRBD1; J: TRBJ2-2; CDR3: CASSTSLQGPRSTGELFF; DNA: TGTGCCAGCAGCACTTCCCTACAGGGGCCCCGAAGCACCGGGGAGCTGTTTTTT
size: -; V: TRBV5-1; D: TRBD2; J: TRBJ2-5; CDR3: CASSSGGRGETQYF; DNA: TGCGCCAGCAGCTCCGGGGGGAGGGGAGAGACCCAGTACTTC